These T cell receptor beta chains were read from a single sample in a study of control samples from healthy donors and cancer patients. Clones were sequenced by immunoSEQ multiplex PCR, and TCRdb holds only the in-frame ones, with some missing. The table lists about 160,000 clones, about 94% of them singletons. The specimen sequenced was PBMCs. These receptors originate from a man between 60 and 70 years old with colorectal cancer. CDR3s include the opening cysteine and the closing phenylalanine or tryptophan. The D gene is left open where the match is weak. A clone size is listed for some rows: how often the clone was seen (once, few, many), or a class if it is expanded.

d_gene: .; j_gene: TRBJ1-2; abundance: once; v_gene: TRBV28; CDR3aa: CASTHGLVNGYTF; CDR3nt: TGTGCCAGCACCCACGGACTCGTAAATGGCTACACCTTC
d_gene: .; j_gene: TRBJ1-1; abundance: .; v_gene: TRBV6-1; CDR3aa: CASSETGQFTEAFF; CDR3nt: TGTGCCAGCAGTGAAACAGGGCAATTCACTGAAGCTTTCTTT
d_gene: TRBD2; j_gene: TRBJ2-3; abundance: .; v_gene: TRBV5-6; CDR3aa: CASSFGGAGTDTQYF; CDR3nt: TGTGCCAGCAGCTTCGGGGGAGCGGGGACAGATACGCAGTATTTT
d_gene: .; j_gene: TRBJ1-4; abundance: .; v_gene: TRBV5-1; CDR3aa: CASSLEGTGEKLFF; CDR3nt: TGCGCCAGCAGCTTGGAGGGGACCGGTGAAAAACTGTTTTTT
d_gene: TRBD2; j_gene: TRBJ2-3; abundance: .; v_gene: TRBV5-4; CDR3aa: CASSLGAGGLSSTDTQYF; CDR3nt: TGTGCCAGCAGCTTGGGAGCGGGGGGCCTCTCTAGCACAGATACGCAGTATTTT
d_gene: TRBD1; j_gene: TRBJ1-2; abundance: .; v_gene: TRBV28; CDR3aa: CASSSSDRRGYTF; CDR3nt: TGTGCCAGCAGTTCCTCGGACAGGAGGGGCTACACCTTC
d_gene: .; j_gene: TRBJ1-2; abundance: .; v_gene: TRBV3-1/TRBV3-2; CDR3aa: CASSQEQGPFF; CDR3nt: TGTGCCAGCAGCCAAGAGCAGGGTCCTTTCTTC
d_gene: TRBD1; j_gene: TRBJ1-1; abundance: .; v_gene: TRBV10-3; CDR3aa: CAISKTQGPEGGMGVTEAFF; CDR3nt: TGTGCCATCAGTAAAACACAGGGGCCTGAGGGTGGAATGGGTGTCACTGAAGCTTTCTTT
d_gene: .; j_gene: TRBJ1-5; abundance: .; v_gene: TRBV2; CDR3aa: CASTLGRDQPQHF; CDR3nt: TGTGCCAGCACGTTGGGCAGGGATCAGCCCCAGCATTTT
d_gene: .; j_gene: TRBJ1-3; abundance: once; v_gene: TRBV5-1; CDR3aa: CASSLGDVLSGNTIYF; CDR3nt: TGCGCCAGCAGCTTAGGGGACGTCCTCTCTGGAAACACCATATATTTT
d_gene: TRBD1; j_gene: TRBJ2-7; abundance: .; v_gene: TRBV28; CDR3aa: CASTPGQGIDEQYF; CDR3nt: TGTGCCAGCACCCCGGGACAGGGGATCGACGAGCAGTACTTC
d_gene: TRBD2; j_gene: TRBJ2-3; abundance: few; v_gene: TRBV2; CDR3aa: CASSDGSGGSTDTQYF; CDR3nt: TGTGCCAGCAGTGACGGAAGCGGGGGGAGCACAGATACGCAGTATTTT
d_gene: TRBD1; j_gene: TRBJ1-2; abundance: .; v_gene: TRBV6-6; CDR3aa: CASSRTGEEQGYGYTF; CDR3nt: TGTGCCAGCAGTCGGACAGGGGAGGAACAAGGCTATGGCTACACCTTC
d_gene: .; j_gene: TRBJ1-2; abundance: .; v_gene: TRBV4-1; CDR3aa: CASSHGLSSGGLNYGYTF; CDR3nt: TGCGCCAGCAGCCACGGCCTATCGTCTGGCGGACTTAACTATGGCTACACCTTC
d_gene: .; j_gene: TRBJ2-6; abundance: .; v_gene: TRBV30; CDR3aa: CAWSVDGSGANVLTF; CDR3nt: TGTGCCTGGAGTGTGGACGGCTCTGGGGCCAACGTCCTGACTTTC
d_gene: .; j_gene: TRBJ2-7; abundance: .; v_gene: TRBV10-3; CDR3aa: CAISAREGTEYEQYF; CDR3nt: TGTGCCATCAGTGCGCGCGAGGGAACCGAATACGAGCAGTACTTC
d_gene: TRBD2; j_gene: TRBJ2-3; abundance: .; v_gene: TRBV6-1; CDR3aa: CASSEEVAGGPGDTQYF; CDR3nt: TGTGCCAGCAGTGAAGAAGTAGCGGGGGGCCCTGGAGATACGCAGTATTTT
d_gene: TRBD2; j_gene: TRBJ2-7; abundance: .; v_gene: TRBV7-8; CDR3aa: CASSLGGLVVDEQYF; CDR3nt: TGTGCCAGCAGCTTAGGGGGACTAGTGGTTGATGAGCAGTACTTC
d_gene: .; j_gene: TRBJ1-1; abundance: once; v_gene: TRBV5-8; CDR3aa: CASSPPGALPRGTEAFF; CDR3nt: TGTGCCAGCAGCCCCCCTGGGGCCCTCCCCCGGGGCACTGAAGCTTTCTTT
d_gene: .; j_gene: TRBJ1-1; abundance: .; v_gene: TRBV19; CDR3aa: CASSIGGLSDTEAFF; CDR3nt: TGTGCCAGTAGTATTGGGGGCCTATCGGACACTGAAGCTTTCTTT
d_gene: .; j_gene: TRBJ1-5; abundance: .; v_gene: TRBV30; CDR3aa: CAWSLGDLQPQHF; CDR3nt: TGTGCCTGGAGTCTCGGGGACCTCCAGCCCCAGCATTTT
d_gene: .; j_gene: TRBJ1-1; abundance: .; v_gene: TRBV7-9; CDR3aa: CASRFHPEAFF; CDR3nt: TGTGCCAGCAGATTTCACCCTGAAGCTTTCTTT
d_gene: .; j_gene: TRBJ1-2; abundance: .; v_gene: TRBV7-9; CDR3aa: CASSLGQGLNYGYTF; CDR3nt: TGTGCCAGCAGCTTAGGTCAGGGACTCAACTATGGCTACACCTTC
d_gene: TRBD1; j_gene: TRBJ1-2; abundance: .; v_gene: TRBV29-1; CDR3aa: CSAVTGTYGYTF; CDR3nt: TGCAGCGCCGTGACAGGGACCTATGGCTACACCTTC
d_gene: .; j_gene: TRBJ1-1; abundance: once; v_gene: TRBV6-5; CDR3aa: CASRGSDRNTEAFF; CDR3nt: TGTGCCAGCAGGGGTTCGGACAGGAACACTGAAGCTTTCTTT
d_gene: .; j_gene: TRBJ2-2; abundance: .; v_gene: TRBV11-2; CDR3aa: CASSLKTANTGELFF; CDR3nt: TGTGCCAGCAGCTTAAAGACGGCAAACACCGGGGAGCTGTTTTTT
d_gene: TRBD1; j_gene: TRBJ1-5; abundance: .; v_gene: TRBV6-1; CDR3aa: CASTTGQGQGQPQHF; CDR3nt: TGTGCCAGCACCACCGGACAGGGCCAGGGGCAGCCCCAGCATTTT
d_gene: .; j_gene: TRBJ2-5; abundance: .; v_gene: TRBV2; CDR3aa: CASSETWAKETQYF; CDR3nt: TGTGCCAGCAGTGAAACATGGGCCAAGGAGACCCAGTACTTC
d_gene: .; j_gene: TRBJ2-3; abundance: .; v_gene: TRBV9; CDR3aa: CASSRDTTDTQYF; CDR3nt: TGTGCCAGCAGTCGGGACACCACAGATACGCAGTATTTT
d_gene: .; j_gene: TRBJ1-4; abundance: once; v_gene: TRBV18; CDR3aa: CASSPSEAATNEKLFF; CDR3nt: TGTGCCAGCTCACCATCGGAGGCCGCAACTAATGAAAAACTGTTTTTT
d_gene: TRBD1; j_gene: TRBJ1-5; abundance: .; v_gene: TRBV18; CDR3aa: CASSPTGVDRNQPQHF; CDR3nt: TGTGCCAGCTCACCGACAGGGGTAGATCGCAATCAGCCCCAGCATTTT
d_gene: TRBD1; j_gene: TRBJ2-5; abundance: .; v_gene: TRBV6-5; CDR3aa: CASRDRGRRETQYF; CDR3nt: TGTGCCAGCCGGGACAGGGGGCGCCGAGAGACCCAGTACTTC
d_gene: TRBD2; j_gene: TRBJ2-1; abundance: .; v_gene: TRBV3-1/TRBV3-2; CDR3aa: CASSPGRQSYNEQFF; CDR3nt: TGTGCCAGCAGCCCCGGGAGGCAGTCTTACAATGAGCAGTTCTTC
d_gene: .; j_gene: TRBJ2-7; abundance: .; v_gene: TRBV9; CDR3aa: CASSVAIGSEGIEQYF; CDR3nt: TGTGCCAGCAGCGTAGCTATAGGCTCCGAGGGTATCGAGCAGTACTTC
d_gene: .; j_gene: TRBJ1-3; abundance: .; v_gene: TRBV13; CDR3aa: CASSFSREAHSGNTIYF; CDR3nt: TGTGCCAGCAGCTTCTCCCGGGAGGCTCACTCTGGAAACACCATATATTTT
d_gene: .; j_gene: TRBJ1-2; abundance: .; v_gene: TRBV6-6; CDR3aa: CASSYSELYGYTF; CDR3nt: TGTGCCAGCAGTTACTCAGAGTTATATGGCTACACCTTC
d_gene: .; j_gene: TRBJ1-6; abundance: .; v_gene: TRBV5-1; CDR3aa: CASSLTEAPYNSPLHF; CDR3nt: TGCGCCAGCAGCTTGACGGAGGCTCCCTATAATTCACCCCTCCACTTT
d_gene: .; j_gene: TRBJ2-3; abundance: once; v_gene: TRBV12-3/TRBV12-4; CDR3aa: CAGSFTGTDTQYF; CDR3nt: TGTGCCGGATCCTTCACAGGGACAGATACGCAGTATTTT
d_gene: .; j_gene: TRBJ1-6; abundance: .; v_gene: TRBV7-2; CDR3aa: CASSHPTGNSPLHF; CDR3nt: TGTGCCAGCAGCCACCCGACGGGTAATTCACCCCTCCACTTT
d_gene: .; j_gene: TRBJ2-1; abundance: .; v_gene: TRBV4-3; CDR3aa: CASSQAWDLSNEQFF; CDR3nt: TGCGCCAGCAGCCAAGCCTGGGACCTCTCCAATGAGCAGTTCTTC
d_gene: TRBD1; j_gene: TRBJ2-3; abundance: few; v_gene: TRBV25-1; CDR3aa: CASSGQGGTDTQYF; CDR3nt: TGTGCCAGCAGTGGACAGGGCGGCACAGATACGCAGTATTTT
d_gene: .; j_gene: TRBJ2-3; abundance: .; v_gene: TRBV4-2; CDR3aa: CASSQDRSTSTDTQYF; CDR3nt: TGTGCCAGCAGCCAAGATCGGTCCACTAGCACAGATACGCAGTATTTT
d_gene: .; j_gene: TRBJ2-2; abundance: .; v_gene: TRBV19; CDR3aa: CASSIAVGRELFF; CDR3nt: TGTGCCAGTAGTATAGCCGTCGGTAGGGAGCTGTTTTTT
d_gene: .; j_gene: TRBJ1-3; abundance: .; v_gene: TRBV6-5; CDR3aa: CASSGSSGNTIYF; CDR3nt: TGTGCCAGCAGCGGGAGCTCTGGAAACACCATATATTTT
d_gene: .; j_gene: TRBJ1-1; abundance: .; v_gene: TRBV10-3; CDR3aa: CAIRDNFGGTEAFF; CDR3nt: TGTGCCATCCGGGACAATTTCGGGGGCACTGAAGCTTTCTTT
d_gene: .; j_gene: TRBJ1-1; abundance: .; v_gene: TRBV19; CDR3aa: CASSTQGGDTEAFF; CDR3nt: TGTGCCAGTAGTACCCAGGGCGGGGACACTGAAGCTTTCTTT
d_gene: TRBD2; j_gene: TRBJ2-3; abundance: .; v_gene: TRBV5-4; CDR3aa: CASSPAGGRDTQYF; CDR3nt: TGTGCCAGCAGCCCGGCGGGGGGCCGAGATACGCAGTATTTT
d_gene: .; j_gene: TRBJ2-4; abundance: .; v_gene: TRBV3-1/TRBV3-2; CDR3aa: CASSPSVYLAKNIQYF; CDR3nt: TGTGCCAGCAGCCCCTCCGTATACTTAGCCAAAAACATTCAGTACTTC
d_gene: .; j_gene: TRBJ1-4; abundance: once; v_gene: TRBV18; CDR3aa: CASSPLGGTNEKLFF; CDR3nt: TGTGCCAGCTCACCCCTCGGGGGAACTAATGAAAAACTGTTTTTT
d_gene: TRBD1; j_gene: TRBJ1-5; abundance: once; v_gene: TRBV19; CDR3aa: CATTPWDRGENQPQHF; CDR3nt: TGTGCCACTACGCCCTGGGACAGGGGAGAGAATCAGCCCCAGCATTTT
d_gene: .; j_gene: TRBJ1-1; abundance: once; v_gene: TRBV5-3; CDR3aa: CARSMDGGNTEAFF; CDR3nt: TGTGCCAGAAGCATGGACGGGGGGAACACTGAAGCTTTCTTT
d_gene: TRBD1; j_gene: TRBJ2-7; abundance: .; v_gene: TRBV7-2; CDR3aa: CASSSQGAEEIEQYF; CDR3nt: TGTGCCAGCAGCTCGCAGGGGGCAGAGGAAATCGAGCAGTACTTC
d_gene: TRBD1; j_gene: TRBJ1-4; abundance: .; v_gene: TRBV12-3/TRBV12-4; CDR3aa: CASSLEGQEKLFF; CDR3nt: TGTGCCAGCAGTCTTGAGGGACAGGAAAAACTGTTTTTT
d_gene: .; j_gene: TRBJ1-3; abundance: .; v_gene: TRBV3-1/TRBV3-2; CDR3aa: CASSRSAENTIYF; CDR3nt: TGTGCCAGCAGCCGAAGCGCCGAGAACACCATATATTTT
d_gene: TRBD1; j_gene: TRBJ1-2; abundance: .; v_gene: TRBV18; CDR3aa: CASSPETGNYGYTF; CDR3nt: TGTGCCAGCTCACCAGAGACAGGGAACTATGGCTACACCTTC
d_gene: .; j_gene: TRBJ2-3; abundance: .; v_gene: TRBV7-9; CDR3aa: CASSFNTDTQYF; CDR3nt: TGTGCCAGCAGCTTTAACACAGATACGCAGTATTTT